The entry that follows covers one TCR beta chain sequence. Its antigen is not known. The germline V gene encodes CDR1 SGHVS and CDR2 FQNEAQ. CDR3 size: 15 residues. Trimming took off 1 base at V and 2 bases at J, with 11 bases between the two ends. Sequenced by immunoSEQ multiplex PCR; TCRdb stores in-frame clones only, minus some. The table includes more than 60,000 clones, about 86% detected once. The source of the sample is a study of lymphopenia after photon versus proton radiotherapy. Findings and caveats of the study: Better survival with proton therapy was suggested as possible, not demonstrated.

The clonotype comes from a man aged 40-49 years with gastric cancer. The material was peripheral blood, obtained from a patient treated with photon-based radiotherapy. The chain recombines TRBV7-8 with TRBJ1-1; D is unresolved. This CDR3 reads CASSLEGRDNTEAFF. DNA of the CDR3: TGTGCCAGCAGCTTAGAGGGCAGAGATAACACTGAAGCTTTCTTT.